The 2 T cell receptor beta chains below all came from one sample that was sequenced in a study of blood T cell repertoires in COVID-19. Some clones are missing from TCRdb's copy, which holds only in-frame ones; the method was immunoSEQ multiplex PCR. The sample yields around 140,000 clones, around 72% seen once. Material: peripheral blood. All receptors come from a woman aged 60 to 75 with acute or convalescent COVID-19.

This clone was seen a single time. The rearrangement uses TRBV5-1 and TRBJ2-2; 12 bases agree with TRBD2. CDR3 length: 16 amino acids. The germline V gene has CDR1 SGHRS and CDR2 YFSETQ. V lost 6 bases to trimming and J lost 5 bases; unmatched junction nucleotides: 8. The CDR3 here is CASTLGLAGLTGELFF. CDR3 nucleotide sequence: TGCGCCAGCACGCTTGGACTAGCGGGACTTACCGGGGAGCTGTTTTTT.

Written as DNA, the CDR3 is TGTGCCAGCAGTTTAGATCAGGGGTCCCTTAATTCACCCCTCCACTTT. It translates to CASSLDQGSLNSPLHF. The chain employs TRBV28 and TRBJ1-6; tentative D call: TRBD1 (6 bases). Germline V gene lookup returns CDR1 MDHEN and CDR2 SYDVKM. V gave up 2 bases and J gave up 6 bases, with 14 bases separating them. This CDR3 has 16 residues.